This entry lists 10 T cell receptor beta chains sequenced from one sample in a study of lymphopenia after photon versus proton radiotherapy. Profiling relied on immunoSEQ multiplex PCR, and the TCRdb table lists in-frame clones only, not all of them. The data show about 33,000 clones, around 90% seen once. Specimen: peripheral blood, collected from a patient treated with photon-based radiotherapy. Receptors were obtained from a woman aged 45-60 years with pancreatic cancer.

The V call is TRBV7-9, the J call TRBJ2-5; 8 bases are a match to TRBD2. Losses at the gene ends were 5 bases for V and 2 bases for J; bases not matched to a gene: 10. This CDR3 contains 16 residues. Per germline, CDR1 SEHNR and CDR2 FQNEAQ (reference sequence). CDR3 bases: TGTGCCAGCAGCGCCGAGGCCGGGACTAGGCAAGAGACCCAGTACTTC. Translated, it gives CASSAEAGTRQETQYF.

This chain joins TRBV30 and TRBJ1-5; tentatively, D is TRBD1 (5 bases). V dropped 4 bases and J dropped 1 base, with 17 bases sitting between them. This CDR3 is 16 amino acids long. CDR1 is GTSNPN and CDR2 is SVGIG in the germline V gene (reference sequence). The CDR3 is CAWTDNPGGSNQPQHF. The CDR3 DNA follows: TGTGCCTGGACCGACAATCCGGGGGGGAGCAATCAGCCCCAGCATTTT.

This clone appeared a single time. The V call is TRBV19, the J call TRBJ2-2, with a possible D match to TRBD2 (5 bases). Trimming shortened V by 5 bases and J by 7 bases, and 23 bases separated the two germline ends. The length of the CDR3 is 17 residues. Germline CDR1 reads LNHDA; CDR2 reads SQIVND (reference sequence). The CDR3 DNA is TGTGCCAGTAGTGGAGCCCCTGGCAGCCCCGGGGACGGGGAGCTGTTTTTT. This translates into CASSGAPGSPGDGELFF. Looking up the rest from reference TRBV19 and TRBJ2-2 gives the full variable domain: DGGITQSPKYLFRKEGQNVTLSCEQNLNHDAMYWYRQDPGQGLRLIYYSQIVNDFQKGDIAEGYSVSREKKESFPLTVTSAQKNPTAFYLCASSGAPGSPGDGELFFGEGSRLTVL.

The chain has TRBV4-1 and TRBJ1-1; D is possibly TRBD1 (5 bases). The CDR3 consists of 16 residues. Germline CDR1 reads MGHRA; CDR2 reads YSYEKL. V lost 0 bases, J lost 0 bases, and 11 bases lay in between. CDR3 sequence: CASSQDWGQVNTEAFF. The CDR3 nucleotides are TGCGCCAGCAGCCAAGATTGGGGCCAGGTGAACACTGAAGCTTTCTTT.

V gene TRBV7-3 combines with J gene TRBJ2-3, with 11 bases that match TRBD2. Germline values: CDR1 SGHTA, CDR2 FQGTGA. The CDR3 contains 15 residues. V trimming: 5 bases; J trimming: 5 bases; junction bases outside the gene matches: 6. The CDR3 is CASSRLAGRVDTQYF. CDR3 bases: TGTGCCAGCAGCCGACTAGCGGGAAGGGTAGATACGCAGTATTTT.

The chain is built from TRBV7-9 and TRBJ2-3, with TRBD2 matching over 8 bases. The CDR3 runs to 15 residues. With 1 base clipped from V and 4 bases from J, the junction kept 4 bases outside the gene matches. Germline V gives CDR1 SEHNR, CDR2 FQNEAQ (reference sequence). This chain's CDR3 is CASSLGTGRADTQYF. The CDR3, as DNA: TGTGCCAGCAGCTTAGGAACCGGGAGGGCAGATACGCAGTATTTT.

V gene TRBV6-6 combines with J gene TRBJ2-1; 11 nucleotides align to TRBD2. The CDR3 extends over 14 amino acids. Trimming cost V 11 bases and J 7 bases; bases outside gene matches: 10. The germline V gene encodes CDR1 MNHNY and CDR2 SVGAGI (reference sequence). In DNA, the CDR3 is TGTGCCGCCCACACTAGCGGGAGAGGAAATGAGCAGTTCTTC. Its translation: CAAHTSGRGNEQFF.

The J gene is TRBJ1-2, the V gene TRBV29-1; D is possibly TRBD1 (5 bases). Germline CDR1 reads SQVTM; CDR2 reads ANQGSEA. Trimming removed 0 bases from V and 7 bases from J, with 15 bases in between. CDR3 length: 14 amino acids. The CDR3 protein is CSVEELGGRGGYTF. The CDR3 DNA is TGCAGCGTTGAAGAGCTGGGGGGACGGGGTGGCTACACCTTC.

The table lists this clone with a few counts. The J gene is TRBJ2-7, the V gene TRBV27, with 12 bases aligning to TRBD2. V dropped 6 bases and J dropped 11; count of bases not matched to a gene: 11. CDR3 length: 14 residues. CDR1 is MNHEY, CDR2 SMNVEV, per germline (reference sequence). CDR3 region: CASRTSGSPSREYF. CDR3 DNA sequence: TGTGCCAGCAGGACTAGCGGGAGCCCAAGCCGGGAGTACTTC.

The chain recombines TRBV5-1 with TRBJ2-3; 7 bases fit TRBD1. Trimming removed 4 bases from V and 2 bases from J; junction bases left unmatched: 7. Germline V CDR1 and CDR2: SGHRS, YFSETQ. CDR3 length: 15 amino acids. For the CDR3, the DNA is TGCGCCAGCAGCAGCTCGGGACAGTACACAGATACGCAGTATTTT. Amino acid sequence: CASSSSGQYTDTQYF.